The 26 T cell receptor beta chains below were found in one sample sequenced in a study of shared clonotypes between healthy human individuals. Only in-frame clones appear in the TCRdb table, and some are missing; sequencing was by immunoSEQ multiplex PCR. This sample yields 640,000 or so clones, of which 55% to 75% are seen a single time; about 2% belongs to the top ten. Sequencing input: memory CD4+ T cells sorted from blood. Subset defined: CD45RA-negative fraction. The receptor set was obtained from a woman under 40 in good health.

The CDR3, as DNA: TGTGCCAGCCAGACAGGGGTTCCCTACGAGCAGTACTTC. It translates to CASQTGVPYEQYF. This chain joins TRBV2 and TRBJ2-7; 8 nucleotides line up with TRBD1. The CDR3 has 13 amino acids. With 8 bases clipped from V and 2 bases from J, the junction kept 5 bases outside the gene matches. Germline V gene sequence: CDR1 SNHLY, CDR2 FYNNEI.

This chain connects TRBV7-2 to TRBJ1-2; D is perhaps TRBD1 (5 bases). Germline V gives CDR1 SGHTA, CDR2 FQGNSA. This CDR3 spans 13 amino acids. V lost 2 bases and J lost 7, with 11 bases in between. CDR3 coding DNA: TGTGCCAGCAGCTTACGCCAGGGACGTGGCTACACCTTC. Amino acids: CASSLRQGRGYTF.

The chain joins TRBV28 to TRBJ2-7; D is possibly TRBD2 (6 bases). Trimming left V 8 bases short and J 2 bases short, with 13 bases between. CDR1 and CDR2 from the germline V gene are MDHEN and SYDVKM. This CDR3 comprises 13 residues. This chain's CDR3 is CASLQRAPYEQYF. CDR3 sequence (DNA): TGTGCCAGCCTCCAGCGGGCCCCCTACGAGCAGTACTTC.

The sample holds a few counts of this clone. The V and J genes are TRBV11-2 and TRBJ1-1; D gene ambiguous. V was pared by 5 bases and J by 6 bases, with 10 bases between. CDR1 and CDR2 (germline): SGHAT, FQNNGV. The CDR3 is 12 residues long. The CDR3 bases are TGTGCCAGCAGCCCGACGACTCCTGAAGCTTTCTTT. Encoded protein: CASSPTTPEAFF.

The V gene is TRBV4-1, the J gene TRBJ1-2; the match to TRBD1 covers 9 bases. Trimming cost V 2 bases and J 4 bases; bases outside gene matches: 8. The CDR3 loop spans 16 amino acids. CDR1 and CDR2 from the germline V gene are MGHRA and YSYEKL. CDR3 nucleotide sequence: TGCGCCAGCAGCCAAACCTCGGGACAGGGTGTCTATGGCTACACCTTC. As protein: CASSQTSGQGVYGYTF.

This chain joins TRBV2 and TRBJ2-2; the match to TRBD2 covers 9 bases. The CDR3 totals 15 residues. Germline V gene sequence: CDR1 SNHLY, CDR2 FYNNEI. The V segment lost 6 bases and the J segment 0 bases; nucleotides outside the gene matches: 2. Written as DNA, the CDR3 is TGTGCCAGCAGCCGACTAGCGGCGAACACCGGGGAGCTGTTTTTT. It yields the protein CASSRLAANTGELFF.

The V call is TRBV6-1, the J call TRBJ1-5, with D uncertain. V shed 8 bases and J shed 2 bases, with 16 bases lying between them. Germline V gene data show CDR1 as MNHNS and CDR2 as SASEGT. The CDR3 covers 15 residues. The CDR3 loop is CASSQRVAGNQPQHF. CDR3 nucleotide sequence: TGTGCCAGCTCTCAGCGGGTGGCGGGCAATCAGCCCCAGCATTTT.

This clone was seen only once. The V and J genes are TRBV5-6 and TRBJ2-2; TRBD1 matches at 11 bases. Germline V gene lookup returns CDR1 SGHDT and CDR2 YYEEEE. The CDR3 is made up of 16 amino acids. V shed 3 bases, J shed 6 bases, and the junction held 7 bases outside the gene matches. The CDR3 DNA follows: TGTGCCAGCAGCTACCGGACAGGGGGCGTCCCCGGGGAGCTGTTTTTT. Translation: CASSYRTGGVPGELFF.

The J gene is TRBJ1-2, the V gene TRBV7-9; 7 bases fit TRBD1. The CDR3 runs to 15 residues. From germline, CDR1 is SEHNR and CDR2 FQNEAQ (reference sequence). V was clipped by 5 bases and J by 6 bases; unmatched bases: 12. CDR3 sequence reads: CASSGSQGPSNGYTF. CDR3 coding DNA: TGTGCCAGCAGCGGCTCACAGGGGCCGAGCAATGGCTACACCTTC.

The chain combines TRBV5-6 with TRBJ2-7; D is possibly TRBD2 (5 bases). The V end was cut by 3 bases, the J end by 0 bases, with 10 bases between. The CDR3 length is 14 residues. Germline assignment: CDR1 SGHDT and CDR2 YYEEEE. CDR3 protein: CASSWAGSSYEQYF. The CDR3 nucleotides read TGTGCCAGCAGCTGGGCGGGCAGCTCCTACGAGCAGTACTTC.

The genes are TRBV28 and TRBJ2-7, with TRBD1 matching over 9 bases. The CDR3 sequence is 19 residues long. The ends lost 1 base at V and 3 bases at J; junction bases unmatched: 16. From germline, CDR1 is MDHEN and CDR2 SYDVKM. Here the CDR3 reads CASSLLLGQGSRQGYEQYF. Here the CDR3 DNA reads TGTGCCAGCAGTTTATTATTGGGACAGGGAAGCAGACAAGGCTACGAGCAGTACTTC.

The CDR3 DNA reads TGTGCCAGCATAGGGATTAGCGGGAGGTATGGTGAGCAGTTCTTC. It specifies CASIGISGRYGEQFF. The chain uses TRBV2 and TRBJ2-1; 10 bases match TRBD2. The length of the CDR3 is 15 residues. After removal of 7 bases from V and 9 bases from J, the junction contained 12 bases not matched to a gene. CDR1 is SNHLY, CDR2 FYNNEI, per germline.

The CDR3: CASSLDRGSQYF. DNA of the CDR3: TGTGCCAGCAGCTTAGACCGGGGCTCGCAGTACTTC. The gene calls are TRBV11-2 and TRBJ2-7, with D possibly being TRBD1 or TRBD2 (5 bases each). This CDR3 comprises 12 residues. Germline CDR1 and CDR2: SGHAT and FQNNGV. The V and J ends lost 0 bases and 9 bases respectively, with 9 bases between them.

This clone was found once. The chain is built from TRBV28 and TRBJ2-7; TRBD2 matches 8 bases. The germline gives CDR1 MDHEN, CDR2 SYDVKM. The V and J ends lost 7 bases and 7 bases, in that order; junction bases with no gene match: 9. CDR3 size: 13 residues. The CDR3 DNA reads as TGTGCCAGCAAACAAGCGGGAGTGGGTGAGCAGTACTTC. Translated: CASKQAGVGEQYF.

The chain joins TRBV11-1 to TRBJ2-3; the D gene is possibly TRBD2 (7 bases). CDR1 and CDR2 (germline): SGHAT, FQDESV (reference sequence). V was trimmed by 7 bases and J by 0 bases, leaving 14 bases between them. The CDR3 runs 15 residues. The CDR3 DNA is TGTGCCAGCAACAGGGAAGCGGGAAGCACAGATACGCAGTATTTT. This translates into CASNREAGSTDTQYF.

V usage is TRBV29-1 and J usage is TRBJ2-5; D is perhaps TRBD1 or TRBD2 (6 bases each). The V end lost 4 bases, the J end lost 5 bases, and 17 bases lay between the germline ends. CDR3 length equals 14 residues. Germline assignment: CDR1 SQVTM and CDR2 ANQGSEA. CDR3 sequence reads: CSVGRDTGGETQYF. The CDR3 DNA is TGCAGCGTTGGCCGGGACACCGGAGGGGAGACCCAGTACTTC.

On this clone: This CDR3 is also generated by other DNA sequences in the sample. This rearrangement joins TRBV5-1 to TRBJ1-1; 7 bases are shared with TRBD1. The V gene's germline CDR1 is SGHRS and CDR2 YFSETQ. CDR3 size: 13 residues. The V segment lost 2 bases and the J segment 3 bases; nucleotides outside the gene matches: 1. CDR3 region: CASSFQGDTEAFF. The CDR3, as DNA: TGCGCCAGCAGCTTTCAGGGGGACACTGAAGCTTTCTTT.

V is TRBV4-2 and J is TRBJ2-5, with 7 bases aligning to TRBD2. The length of the CDR3 is 15 residues. The germline V gene has CDR1 LGHNA and CDR2 YNFKEQ. V dropped 5 bases and J dropped 3; count of bases not matched to a gene: 9. CDR3 sequence: CASSSGLVGKETQYF. The CDR3 DNA reads TGTGCCAGCAGCTCCGGACTAGTGGGTAAAGAGACCCAGTACTTC.

This clone occurred a few times. The rearrangement uses TRBV27 and TRBJ1-1; 7 nucleotides agree with TRBD1. V trimming: 6 bases; J trimming: 1 base; junction bases outside the gene matches: 5. Germline-derived CDR1 and CDR2 are MNHEY and SMNVEV (reference sequence). The CDR3 extends over 14 amino acids. The CDR3, as DNA: TGTGCCAGCAGGAAGGGGGCGGGGAACACTGAAGCTTTCTTT. This encodes CASRKGAGNTEAFF.

A few counts support this clone. The V call is TRBV28, the J call TRBJ1-5, with unresolved D. Germline CDR1 is MDHEN and CDR2 is SYDVKM. Trimming removed 1 base from V and 8 bases from J, with 12 bases in between. The CDR3 is made up of 14 amino acids. Written as DNA, the CDR3 is TGTGCCAGCAGTTTATACGAGGAGCGAGAGCCCCAGCATTTT. Protein: CASSLYEEREPQHF.

J is TRBJ1-2 and V is TRBV6-5, with D unresolved. The length of the CDR3 is 11 residues. Trimming took 9 bases from V and 5 from J, leaving 10 bases between them. Per germline, CDR1 MNHEY and CDR2 SVGAGI. CDR3 loop: CASSGMYGYTF. The CDR3 region has the DNA TGTGCCAGTTCAGGAATGTATGGCTACACCTTC.

The genes are TRBV19 and TRBJ2-3; D tentatively fits TRBD1 or TRBD2 (5 bases each). CDR1 and CDR2 from the germline V gene are LNHDA and SQIVND (reference sequence). This CDR3 has 14 amino acids. V was cut by 10 bases and J by 0 bases, with 14 bases left in between. CDR3 sequence reads: CATSEGTSTDTQYF. CDR3 nucleotide sequence: TGTGCCACCTCCGAGGGGACCAGCACAGATACGCAGTATTTT.

The gene calls are TRBV11-1 and TRBJ1-5; tentatively, D is TRBD1 (6 bases). The CDR3 has 13 residues. Germline V gives CDR1 SGHAT, CDR2 FQDESV (reference sequence). V was clipped by 3 bases and J by 6 bases, with 9 bases between them. The CDR3 spells CASSLGRGQPQHF. The CDR3 nucleotides are TGTGCCAGCAGCTTGGGCAGGGGTCAGCCCCAGCATTTT.

This clone was recorded many times. The chain uses TRBV28 and TRBJ1-2; TRBD1 is a possible D gene (6 bases). CDR3 length: 14 amino acids. The germline CDR1 and CDR2 sequences are MDHEN and SYDVKM. With 3 bases removed from V and 7 bases from J, the gap between germline ends came to 15 bases. CDR3 in amino acids: CASSLGDTISGYTF. As DNA, the CDR3 is TGTGCCAGCAGTTTGGGGGACACGATCTCTGGCTACACCTTC.

The chain carries TRBV5-1 and TRBJ2-7; D is unclear. V was clipped by 0 bases and J by 3 bases, with 10 bases between them. CDR1 is SGHRS and CDR2 is YFSETQ in the germline V gene. The CDR3 extends over 14 amino acids. CDR3 nucleotides: TGCGCCAGCAGCTTGGCGGGCAGCCACTACGAGCAGTACTTC. Amino acids: CASSLAGSHYEQYF.

The CDR3 is CASSAQTSYEQYF. CDR3 DNA: TGCGCCAGCAGCGCCCAGACATCCTACGAGCAGTACTTC. This chain connects TRBV5-1 to TRBJ2-7; no definite D call. The germline CDR1 and CDR2 sequences are SGHRS and YFSETQ. Trimming took 4 bases from V and 1 from J, leaving 9 bases between them. The CDR3 extends over 13 amino acids. Filled out from reference TRBV5-1 and TRBJ2-7, the complete variable domain reads KAGVTQTPRYLIKTRGQQVTLSCSPISGHRSVSWYQQTPGQGLQFLFEYFSETQRNKGNFPGRFSGRQFSNSRSEMNVSTLELGDSALYLCASSAQTSYEQYFGPGTRLTVT.